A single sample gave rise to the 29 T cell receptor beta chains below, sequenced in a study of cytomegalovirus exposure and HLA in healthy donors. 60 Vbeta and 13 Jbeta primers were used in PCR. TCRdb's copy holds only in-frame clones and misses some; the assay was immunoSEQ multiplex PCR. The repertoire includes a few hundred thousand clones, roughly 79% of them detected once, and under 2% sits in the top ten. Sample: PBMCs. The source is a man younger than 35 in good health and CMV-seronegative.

The CDR3 here is CASSSLGGTSGGIYNEQFF. DNA of the CDR3: TGTGCCAGCAGCTCACTAGGTGGGACTAGCGGGGGGATATACAATGAGCAGTTCTTC. J is TRBJ2-1 and V is TRBV7-2, with TRBD2 matching over 15 bases. From germline, CDR1 is SGHTA and CDR2 FQGNSA. CDR3 length equals 19 residues. Losses at the gene ends were 4 bases for V and 4 bases for J; bases not matched to a gene: 11.

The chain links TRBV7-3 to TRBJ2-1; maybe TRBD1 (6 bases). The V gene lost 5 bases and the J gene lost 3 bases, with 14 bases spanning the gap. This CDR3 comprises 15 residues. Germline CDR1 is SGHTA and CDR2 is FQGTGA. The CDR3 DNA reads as TGTGCCAGCAGCCCCGACAGGATTCGCTACAATGAGCAGTTCTTC. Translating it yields CASSPDRIRYNEQFF.

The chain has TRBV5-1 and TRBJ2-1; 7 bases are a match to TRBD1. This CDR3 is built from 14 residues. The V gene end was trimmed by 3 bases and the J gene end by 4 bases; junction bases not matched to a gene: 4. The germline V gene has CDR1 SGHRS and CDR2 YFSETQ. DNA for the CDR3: TGCGCCAGCAGCTACCTGACAGGGTACAATGAGCAGTTCTTC. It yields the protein CASSYLTGYNEQFF.

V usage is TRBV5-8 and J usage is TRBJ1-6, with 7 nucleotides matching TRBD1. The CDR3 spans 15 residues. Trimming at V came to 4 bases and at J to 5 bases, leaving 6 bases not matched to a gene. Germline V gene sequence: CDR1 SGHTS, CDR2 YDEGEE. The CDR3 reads CASSPGTVNNSPLHF. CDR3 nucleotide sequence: TGTGCCAGCAGCCCAGGGACAGTTAATAATTCACCCCTCCACTTT.

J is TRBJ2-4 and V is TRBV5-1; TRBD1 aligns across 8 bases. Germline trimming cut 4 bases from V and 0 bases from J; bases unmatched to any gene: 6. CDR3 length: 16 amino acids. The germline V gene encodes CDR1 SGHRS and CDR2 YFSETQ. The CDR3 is CASSQGTGLAKNIQYF. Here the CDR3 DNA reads TGCGCCAGCAGCCAAGGGACAGGTCTAGCCAAAAACATTCAGTACTTC.

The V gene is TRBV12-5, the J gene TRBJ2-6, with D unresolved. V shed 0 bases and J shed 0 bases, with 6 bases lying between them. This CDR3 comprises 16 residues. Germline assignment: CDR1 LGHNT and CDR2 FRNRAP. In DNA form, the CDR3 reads TGTGCTAGTGGTTTGGTAGAACTCTCTGGGGCCAACGTCCTGACTTTC. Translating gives CASGLVELSGANVLTF. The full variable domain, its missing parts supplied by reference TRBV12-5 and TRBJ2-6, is DARVTQTPRHKVTEMGQEVTMRCQPILGHNTVFWYRQTMMQGLELLAYFRNRAPLDDSGMPKDRFSAEMPDATLATLKIQPSEPRDSAVYFCASGLVELSGANVLTFGAGSRLTVL.

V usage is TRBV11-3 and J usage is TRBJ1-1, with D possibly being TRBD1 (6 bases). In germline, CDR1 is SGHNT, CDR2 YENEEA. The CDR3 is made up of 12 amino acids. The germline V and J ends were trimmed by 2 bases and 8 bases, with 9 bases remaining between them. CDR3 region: CASSLRDIEAFF. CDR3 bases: TGTGCCAGCAGCTTACGGGACATAGAAGCTTTCTTT.

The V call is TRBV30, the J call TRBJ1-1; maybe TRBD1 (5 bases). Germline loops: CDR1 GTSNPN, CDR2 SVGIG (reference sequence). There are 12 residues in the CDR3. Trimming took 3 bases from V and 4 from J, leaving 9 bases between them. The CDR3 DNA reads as TGTGCCTGGAGAGGGGTAGGCACTGAAGCTTTCTTT. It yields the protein CAWRGVGTEAFF.

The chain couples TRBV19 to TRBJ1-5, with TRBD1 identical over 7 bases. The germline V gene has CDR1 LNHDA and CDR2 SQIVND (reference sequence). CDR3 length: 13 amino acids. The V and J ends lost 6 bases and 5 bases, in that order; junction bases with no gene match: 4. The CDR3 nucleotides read TGTGCCAGTAGGGACAGGATAGATCAGCCCCAGCATTTT. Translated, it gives CASRDRIDQPQHF.

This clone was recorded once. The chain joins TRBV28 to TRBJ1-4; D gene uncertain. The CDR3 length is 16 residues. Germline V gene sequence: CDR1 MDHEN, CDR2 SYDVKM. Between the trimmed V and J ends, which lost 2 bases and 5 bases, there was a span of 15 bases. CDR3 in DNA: TGTGCCAGCAGTTTAGAGAGCAGGTCTTGGAATGAAAAACTGTTTTTT. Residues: CASSLESRSWNEKLFF.

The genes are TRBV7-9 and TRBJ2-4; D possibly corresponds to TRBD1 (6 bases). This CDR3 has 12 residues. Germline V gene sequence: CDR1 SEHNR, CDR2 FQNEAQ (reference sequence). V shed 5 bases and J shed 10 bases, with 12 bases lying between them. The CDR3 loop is CASSPGTLIQYF. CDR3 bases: TGTGCCAGCAGCCCCGGGACACTGATTCAGTACTTC.

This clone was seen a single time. The CDR3 here is CAWSLGSGEQFF. The DNA of the CDR3 is TGTGCCTGGAGTTTGGGGTCGGGGGAGCAGTTCTTC. This rearrangement joins TRBV30 to TRBJ2-1, with a possible D match to TRBD2 (5 bases). The V gene lost 2 bases and the J gene lost 10 bases, with 12 bases spanning the gap. This CDR3 is built from 12 residues. Germline assignment: CDR1 GTSNPN and CDR2 SVGIG (reference sequence). The full variable domain, in which reference TRBV30 and TRBJ2-1 provide the parts outside the CDR3, is SQTIHQWPATLVQPVGSPLSLECTVEGTSNPNLYWYRQAAGRGLQLLFYSVGIGQISSEVPQNLSASRPQDRQFILSSKKLLLSDSGFYLCAWSLGSGEQFFGPGTRLTVL.

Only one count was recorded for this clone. This chain's CDR3 is CASSQGQVDNEQFF. CDR3 DNA sequence: TGCGCCAGCAGCCAGGGACAGGTAGACAATGAGCAGTTCTTC. The V call is TRBV4-3, the J call TRBJ2-1; 8 positions agree with TRBD1. Germline CDR1 LGHNA, CDR2 YSLEER. Trimming took 3 bases from V and 5 from J; bases not matched to a gene: 3. The CDR3 runs to 14 residues.

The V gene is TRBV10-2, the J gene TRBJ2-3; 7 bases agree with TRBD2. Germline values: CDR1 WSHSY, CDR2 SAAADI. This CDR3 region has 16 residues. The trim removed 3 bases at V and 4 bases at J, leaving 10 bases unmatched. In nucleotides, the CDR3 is TGCGCCAGCAGTGATTTGGGGGGGAGTTTACCAGATACGCAGTATTTT. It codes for CASSDLGGSLPDTQYF.

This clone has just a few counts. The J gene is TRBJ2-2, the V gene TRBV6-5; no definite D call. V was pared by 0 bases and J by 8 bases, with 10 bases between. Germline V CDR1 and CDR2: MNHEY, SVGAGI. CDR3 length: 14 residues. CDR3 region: CASSYSAVRGELFF. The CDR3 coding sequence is TGTGCCAGCAGTTACTCAGCCGTTCGTGGGGAGCTGTTTTTT.

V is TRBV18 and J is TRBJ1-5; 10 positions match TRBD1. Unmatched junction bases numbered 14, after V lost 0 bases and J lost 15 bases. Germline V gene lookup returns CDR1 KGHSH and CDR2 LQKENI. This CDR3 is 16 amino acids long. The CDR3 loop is CASSPPGPGQGYLLHF. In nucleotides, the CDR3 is TGTGCCAGCTCACCACCGGGGCCGGGACAGGGGTACCTTCTGCATTTT. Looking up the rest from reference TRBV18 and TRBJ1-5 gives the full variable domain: NAGVMQNPRHLVRRRGQEARLRCSPMKGHSHVYWYRQLPEEGLKFMVYLQKENIIDESGMPKERFSAEFPKEGPSILRIQQVVRGDSAAYFCASSPPGPGQGYLLHFGDGTRLSIL.

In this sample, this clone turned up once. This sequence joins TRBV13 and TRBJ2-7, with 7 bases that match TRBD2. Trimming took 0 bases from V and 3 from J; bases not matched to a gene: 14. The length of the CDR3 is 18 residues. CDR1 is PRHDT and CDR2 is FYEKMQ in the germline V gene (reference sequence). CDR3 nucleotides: TGTGCCAGCAGCTTAGGCGGGGGAGCGGGATCGCAAATCTACGAGCAGTACTTC. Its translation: CASSLGGGAGSQIYEQYF.

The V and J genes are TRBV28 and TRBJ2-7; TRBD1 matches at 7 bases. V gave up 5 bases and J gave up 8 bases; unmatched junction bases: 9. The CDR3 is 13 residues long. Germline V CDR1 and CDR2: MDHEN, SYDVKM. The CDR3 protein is CASSPADRDQQYF. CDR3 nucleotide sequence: TGTGCCAGCAGTCCAGCCGACAGGGACCAGCAGTACTTC.

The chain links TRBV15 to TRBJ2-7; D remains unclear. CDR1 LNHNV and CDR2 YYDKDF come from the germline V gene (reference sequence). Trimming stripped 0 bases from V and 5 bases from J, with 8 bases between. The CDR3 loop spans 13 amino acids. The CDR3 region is CATSRDLGHEQYF. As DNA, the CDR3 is TGTGCCACCAGCAGAGATCTAGGCCACGAGCAGTACTTC. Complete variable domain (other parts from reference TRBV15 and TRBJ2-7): DAMVIQNPRYQVTQFGKPVTLSCSQTLNHNVMYWYQQKSSQAPKLLFHYYDKDFNNEADTPDNFQSRRPNTSFCFLDIRSPGLGDTAMYLCATSRDLGHEQYFGPGTRLTVT.

CDR3 amino acids: CASIPGTEHNEQFF. Here the CDR3 DNA reads TGTGCCAGCATTCCCGGGACAGAGCATAATGAGCAGTTCTTC. The chain combines TRBV28 with TRBJ2-1; 7 positions match TRBD1. The germline gives CDR1 MDHEN, CDR2 SYDVKM. V was clipped by 7 bases and J by 7 bases; unmatched bases: 10. This CDR3 has 14 residues.

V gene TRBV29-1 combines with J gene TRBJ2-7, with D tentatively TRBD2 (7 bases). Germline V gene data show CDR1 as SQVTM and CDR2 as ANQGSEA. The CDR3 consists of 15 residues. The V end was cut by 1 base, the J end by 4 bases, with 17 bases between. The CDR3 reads CSVEGGSRGNYEQYF. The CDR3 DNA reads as TGCAGCGTTGAAGGCGGGAGCAGGGGTAATTACGAGCAGTACTTC.

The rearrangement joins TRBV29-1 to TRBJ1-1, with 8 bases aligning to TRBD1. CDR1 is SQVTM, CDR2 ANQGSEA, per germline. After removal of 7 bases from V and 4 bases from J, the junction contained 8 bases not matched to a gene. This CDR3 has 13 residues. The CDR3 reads CSAYDRGGTEAFF. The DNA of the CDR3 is TGCAGCGCCTATGACAGGGGAGGCACTGAAGCTTTCTTT. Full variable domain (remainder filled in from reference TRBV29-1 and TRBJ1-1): SAVISQKPSRDICQRGTSLTIQCQVDSQVTMMFWYRQQPGQSLTLIATANQGSEATYESGFVIDKFPISRPNLTFSTLTVSNMSPEDSSIYLCSAYDRGGTEAFFGQGTRLTVV.

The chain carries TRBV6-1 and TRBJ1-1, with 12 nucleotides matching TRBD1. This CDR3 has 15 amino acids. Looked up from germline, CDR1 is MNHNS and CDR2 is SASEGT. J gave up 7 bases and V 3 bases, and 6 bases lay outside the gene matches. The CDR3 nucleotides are TGTGCCAGCAGTGACCGGGACAGGGGGCGCGATGAAGCTTTCTTT. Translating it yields CASSDRDRGRDEAFF.

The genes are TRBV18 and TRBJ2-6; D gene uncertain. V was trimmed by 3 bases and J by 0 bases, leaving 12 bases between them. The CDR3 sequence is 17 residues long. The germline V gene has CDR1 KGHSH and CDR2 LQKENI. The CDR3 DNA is TGTGCCAGCTCACCTCGAGACACCTTCTCTGGGGCCAACGTCCTGACTTTC. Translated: CASSPRDTFSGANVLTF.

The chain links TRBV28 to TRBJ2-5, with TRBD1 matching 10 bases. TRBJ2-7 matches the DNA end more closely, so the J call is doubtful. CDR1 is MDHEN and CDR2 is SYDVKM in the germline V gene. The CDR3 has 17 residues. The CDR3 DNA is TGTGCCAGCAGTCCCCTTGCGAAGGACAGGGGGACCTACGAGCAGTACTTC. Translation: CASSPLAKDRGTYEQYF.

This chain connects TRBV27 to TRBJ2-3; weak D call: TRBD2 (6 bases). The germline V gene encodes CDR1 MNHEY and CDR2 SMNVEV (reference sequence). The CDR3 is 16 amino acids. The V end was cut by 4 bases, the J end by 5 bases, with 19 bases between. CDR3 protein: CASSSPSGPGRDTQYF. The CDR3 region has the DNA TGTGCCAGCAGTTCTCCGAGCGGCCCCGGGAGAGATACGCAGTATTTT.

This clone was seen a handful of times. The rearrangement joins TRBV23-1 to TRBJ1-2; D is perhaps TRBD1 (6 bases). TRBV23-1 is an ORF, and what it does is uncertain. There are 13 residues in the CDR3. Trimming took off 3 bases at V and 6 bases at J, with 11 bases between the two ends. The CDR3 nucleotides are TGCGCCAGCAGTCACTACAGGGTCGATGGCTACACCTTC. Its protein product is CASSHYRVDGYTF.

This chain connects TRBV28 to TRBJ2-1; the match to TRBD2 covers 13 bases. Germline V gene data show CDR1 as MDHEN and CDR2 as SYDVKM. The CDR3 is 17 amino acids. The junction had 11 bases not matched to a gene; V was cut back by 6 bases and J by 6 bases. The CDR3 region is CASSRSLGTSGTNEQFF. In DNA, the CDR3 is TGTGCCAGCAGCCGTAGTTTAGGGACTAGCGGGACCAATGAGCAGTTCTTC.

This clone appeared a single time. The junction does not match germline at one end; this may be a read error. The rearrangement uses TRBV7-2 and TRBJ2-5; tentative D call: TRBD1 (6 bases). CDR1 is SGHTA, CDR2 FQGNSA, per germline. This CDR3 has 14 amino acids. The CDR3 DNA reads TGTGCTAGCAGCCAGGGGTATGGATCGGAGACCCAGTACTTC. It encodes CASSQGYGSETQYF.